Below, 5 T cell receptor beta chains from the same sample are listed, as sequenced in a study of CD8+ T cells in alopecia areata. Investigators isolated RNA and reverse transcribed it into cDNA to act as the sequencing template. Clones were sequenced by immunoSEQ multiplex PCR, and TCRdb holds only the in-frame ones, with some missing. The data show 150,000 to 200,000 clones, about three fifths seen once. Treatment noted: oral pan-JAK inhibitor, 5-10 mg twice daily. Sequences were derived from CD4+ T cells sorted from blood, sampled at approximately week 60, from a patient treated with tofacitinib. The receptors shown here come from a human donor with alopecia areata.

V and J are TRBV5-1 and TRBJ2-3, with D possibly matching TRBD2 (5 bases). CDR1 and CDR2 (germline): SGHRS, YFSETQ. This CDR3 has 15 amino acids. Trimming pared 2 bases from V and 0 bases from J, leaving 10 bases between. The CDR3 nucleotides are TGCGCCAGCAGCTTAAGCGGTACTAGCACAGATACGCAGTATTTT. Amino acid sequence: CASSLSGTSTDTQYF. The variable domain in full, with the rest retrieved from reference TRBV5-1 and TRBJ2-3, is KAGVTQTPRYLIKTRGQQVTLSCSPISGHRSVSWYQQTPGQGLQFLFEYFSETQRNKGNFPGRFSGRQFSNSRSEMNVSTLELGDSALYLCASSLSGTSTDTQYFGPGTRLTVL.

This chain joins TRBV6-6 and TRBJ2-5; no clear D gene. Germline V lookup: CDR1 MNHNY, CDR2 SVGAGI (reference sequence). V lost 5 bases to trimming and J lost 1 base, with 2 bases between them. The CDR3 runs to 11 residues. This CDR3 is CASSLQETQYF. The CDR3 DNA follows: TGTGCCAGCAGTCTCCAAGAGACCCAGTACTTC.

This clone showed up just a few times. The chain couples TRBV30 to TRBJ2-5; TRBD1 aligns across 8 bases. Losses at the gene ends were 3 bases for V and 5 bases for J; bases not matched to a gene: 14. The CDR3 sequence is 16 residues long. Germline V lookup: CDR1 GTSNPN, CDR2 SVGIG (reference sequence). CDR3 nucleotides: TGTGCCTGGAGCGCCCCGACAGGGGTGGGGGTGGAGACCCAGTACTTC. This gives the protein CAWSAPTGVGVETQYF.

The CDR3 region has the DNA TGCGCCAGCAGCCAGCAGGGACAGGGGAGTGGGGCCAACGTCCTGACTTTC. Amino acids: CASSQQGQGSGANVLTF. The V gene is TRBV4-1, the J gene TRBJ2-6; 10 bases agree with TRBD1. V was pared by 3 bases and J by 3 bases, with 5 bases of the junction left unmatched. The CDR3 is 17 amino acids. Germline V CDR1 and CDR2: MGHRA, YSYEKL.

J is TRBJ2-1 and V is TRBV19; 8 bases line up with TRBD1. The junction had 10 bases not matched to a gene; V was cut back by 6 bases and J by 15 bases. Germline-derived CDR1 and CDR2 are LNHDA and SQIVND (reference sequence). This CDR3 contains 12 residues. Written as DNA, the CDR3 is TGTGCCAGTAGCGTCCAGGGGGCGAGGCTGTTCTTC. It specifies CASSVQGARLFF.